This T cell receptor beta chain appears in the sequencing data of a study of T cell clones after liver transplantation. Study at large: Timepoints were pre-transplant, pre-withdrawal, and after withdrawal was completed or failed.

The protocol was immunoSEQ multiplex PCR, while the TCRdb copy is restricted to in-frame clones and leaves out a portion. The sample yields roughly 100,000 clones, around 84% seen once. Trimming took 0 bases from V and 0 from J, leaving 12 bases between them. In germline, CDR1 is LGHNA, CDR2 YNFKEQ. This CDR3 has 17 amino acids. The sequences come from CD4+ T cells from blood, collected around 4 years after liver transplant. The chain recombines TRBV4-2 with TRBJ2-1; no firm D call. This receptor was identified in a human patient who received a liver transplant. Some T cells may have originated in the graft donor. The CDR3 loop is CASSQDPLSSSYNEQFF. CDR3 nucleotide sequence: TGTGCCAGCAGCCAAGATCCCCTCTCAAGCTCCTACAATGAGCAGTTCTTC.